Reported below is one T cell receptor (beta chain). Its matching antigen is unknown. The data were taken from a study of monozygotic twins with inflammatory bowel disease. This CDR3 has 14 residues. The germline V gene encodes CDR1 SGHRS and CDR2 YFSETQ. General study points: Distinction of different T cell subtypes was not possible.

Template switching introduced UMIs that contain a 6-nucleotide sample barcode. TCRdb processed the 5' RACE reads again and assigns one entry to each CDR3 protein, with no DNA. The table lists 300,000 to 450,000 distinct CDR3 sequences. Whole blood without T cell sorting served as the source of isolated total RNA. Sequenced: blood. The receptor was derived from a human donor with ulcerative colitis or Crohn's disease, or a healthy co-twin of an affected twin (not recorded which). The chain uses TRBV5-1 and TRBJ2-1; TCRdb designates TRBD2, a call that cannot be tested without DNA. The CDR3 sequence: CASSLELAGGEQFF.